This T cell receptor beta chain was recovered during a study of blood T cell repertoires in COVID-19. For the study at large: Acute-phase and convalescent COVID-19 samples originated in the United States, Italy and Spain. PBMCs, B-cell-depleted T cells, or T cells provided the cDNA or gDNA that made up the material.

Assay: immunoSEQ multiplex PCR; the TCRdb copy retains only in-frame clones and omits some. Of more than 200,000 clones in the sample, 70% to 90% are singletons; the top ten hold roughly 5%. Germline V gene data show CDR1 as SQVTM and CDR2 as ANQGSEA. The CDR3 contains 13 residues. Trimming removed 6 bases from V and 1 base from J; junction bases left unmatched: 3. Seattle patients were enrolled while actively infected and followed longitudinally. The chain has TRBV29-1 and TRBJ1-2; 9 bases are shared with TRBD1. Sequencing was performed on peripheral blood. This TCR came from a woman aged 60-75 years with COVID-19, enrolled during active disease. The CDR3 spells CSVGTGNNYGYTF. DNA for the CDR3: TGCAGCGTCGGGACAGGGAATAACTATGGCTACACCTTC.